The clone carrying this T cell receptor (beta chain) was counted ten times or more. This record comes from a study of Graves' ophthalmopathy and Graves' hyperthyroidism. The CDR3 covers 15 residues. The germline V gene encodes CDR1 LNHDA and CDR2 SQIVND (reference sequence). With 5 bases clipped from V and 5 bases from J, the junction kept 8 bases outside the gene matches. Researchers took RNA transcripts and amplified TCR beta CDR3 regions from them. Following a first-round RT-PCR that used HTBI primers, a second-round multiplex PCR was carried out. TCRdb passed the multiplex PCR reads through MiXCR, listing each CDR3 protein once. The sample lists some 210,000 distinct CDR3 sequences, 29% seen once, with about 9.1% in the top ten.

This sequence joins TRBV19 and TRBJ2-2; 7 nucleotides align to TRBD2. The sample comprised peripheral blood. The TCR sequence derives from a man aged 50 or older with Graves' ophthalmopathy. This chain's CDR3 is CASSGGASGTGELFF. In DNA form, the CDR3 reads TGTGCCAGTAGTGGGGGTGCTAGCGGTACCGGGGAGCTGTTTTTT. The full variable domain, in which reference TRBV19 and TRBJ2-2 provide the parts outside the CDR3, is DGGITQSPKYLFRKEGQNVTLSCEQNLNHDAMYWYRQDPGQGLRLIYYSQIVNDFQKGDIAEGYSVSREKKESFPLTVTSAQKNPTAFYLCASSGGASGTGELFFGEGSRLTVL.